Sequencing of this T cell receptor beta chain was carried out in a study of blood T cells in healthy people across ages. Sample-barcoded 5' priming and a J-beta primer mix drove a second PCR of about 6 to 12 cycles. From the 5' RACE reads, TCRdb called clonotypes with MiXCR, one entry per CDR3 protein. Altogether some 1.7 million distinct CDR3 sequences are present, about 30% being singletons, with the ten largest covering more than 6%. The germline gives CDR1 SGHRS, CDR2 YFSETQ. CDR3 length equals 13 residues. In this sample, this clonotype turned up many times. The junction departs from germline at one end; a sequencing error may be responsible.

The chain has TRBV5-1 and TRBJ2-5, with unresolved D. Sequences were obtained from blood. The source of this sequence is a woman in her twenties or thirties in good health. The CDR3 is CASSWTGQETQYF. CDR3 sequence (DNA): TGTGCCAGCAGTTGGACGGGCCAAGAGACCCAGTACTTC.